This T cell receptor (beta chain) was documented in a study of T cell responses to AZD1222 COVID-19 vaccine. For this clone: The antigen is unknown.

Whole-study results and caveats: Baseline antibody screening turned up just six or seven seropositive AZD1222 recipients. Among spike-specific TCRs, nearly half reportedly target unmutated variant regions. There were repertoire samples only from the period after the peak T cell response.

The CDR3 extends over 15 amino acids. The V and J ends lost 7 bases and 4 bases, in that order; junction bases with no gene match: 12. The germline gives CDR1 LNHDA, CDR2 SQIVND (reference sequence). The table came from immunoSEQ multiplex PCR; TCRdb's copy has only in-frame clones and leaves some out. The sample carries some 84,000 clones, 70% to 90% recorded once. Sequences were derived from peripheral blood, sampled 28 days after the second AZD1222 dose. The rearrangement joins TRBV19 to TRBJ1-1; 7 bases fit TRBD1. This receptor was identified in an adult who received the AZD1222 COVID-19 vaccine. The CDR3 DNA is TGTGCCAGTATACCCGTAACAGGGGTGCGCACTGAAGCTTTCTTT. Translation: CASIPVTGVRTEAFF. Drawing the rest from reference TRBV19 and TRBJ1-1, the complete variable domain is DGGITQSPKYLFRKEGQNVTLSCEQNLNHDAMYWYRQDPGQGLRLIYYSQIVNDFQKGDIAEGYSVSREKKESFPLTVTSAQKNPTAFYLCASIPVTGVRTEAFFGQGTRLTVV.